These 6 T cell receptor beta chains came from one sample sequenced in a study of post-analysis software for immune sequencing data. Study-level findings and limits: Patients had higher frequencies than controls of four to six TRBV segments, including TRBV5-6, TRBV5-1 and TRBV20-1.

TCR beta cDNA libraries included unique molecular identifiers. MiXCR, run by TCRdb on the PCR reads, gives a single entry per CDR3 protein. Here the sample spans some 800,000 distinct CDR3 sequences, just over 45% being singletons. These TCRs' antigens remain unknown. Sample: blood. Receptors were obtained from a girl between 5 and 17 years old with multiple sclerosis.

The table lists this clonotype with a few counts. This CDR3 reads CASSGSGTGEEKLFF. As DNA, the CDR3 is TGTGCCAGCAGCGGTTCCGGGACAGGGGAAGAAAAACTGTTTTTT. The chain recombines TRBV6-2 or TRBV6-3 with TRBJ1-4, with 10 bases identical to TRBD1. Germline CDR1 MNHEY, CDR2 SVGEGT. V gave up 6 bases and J gave up 8 bases; unmatched junction bases: 9. The CDR3 spans 15 residues.

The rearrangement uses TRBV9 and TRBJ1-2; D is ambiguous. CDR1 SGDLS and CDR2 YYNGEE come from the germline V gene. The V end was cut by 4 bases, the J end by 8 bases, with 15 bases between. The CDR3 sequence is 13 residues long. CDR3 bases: TGTGCCAGCAGCTCTTCACCGGGTGGGGGCTACACCTTC. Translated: CASSSSPGGGYTF.

CDR3 DNA sequence: TGCGCCAGCAGCTTCGGGGAGCGCCGACAGGAGACCCAGTACTTC. It specifies CASSFGERRQETQYF. The rearrangement links TRBV5-1 to TRBJ2-5; D may correspond to TRBD1 or TRBD2 (5 bases each). The V gene lost 2 bases and the J gene lost 5 bases, with 16 bases spanning the gap. Germline V gene sequence: CDR1 SGHRS, CDR2 YFSETQ. This CDR3 contains 15 residues.

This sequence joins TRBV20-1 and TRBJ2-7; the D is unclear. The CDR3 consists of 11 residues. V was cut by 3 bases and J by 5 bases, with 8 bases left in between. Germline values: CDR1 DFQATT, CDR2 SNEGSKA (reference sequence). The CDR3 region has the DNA TGCAGTGCTAGGGTACTCCACGAGCAGTACTTC. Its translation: CSARVLHEQYF.

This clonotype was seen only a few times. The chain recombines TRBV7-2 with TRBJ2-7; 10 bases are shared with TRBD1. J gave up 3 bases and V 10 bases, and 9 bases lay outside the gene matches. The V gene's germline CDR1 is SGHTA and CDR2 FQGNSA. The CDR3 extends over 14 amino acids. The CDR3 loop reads CATTRDRGNYEQYF. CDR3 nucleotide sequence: TGTGCCACCACCCGGGACAGGGGCAACTACGAGCAGTACTTC.

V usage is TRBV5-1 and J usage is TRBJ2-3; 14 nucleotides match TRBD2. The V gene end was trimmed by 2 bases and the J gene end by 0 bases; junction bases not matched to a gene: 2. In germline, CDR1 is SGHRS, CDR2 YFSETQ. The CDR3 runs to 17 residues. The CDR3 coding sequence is TGCGCCAGCAGCTTCGGACTAGCGGGAGGTAGCACAGATACGCAGTATTTT. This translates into CASSFGLAGGSTDTQYF.